The sequence of this T cell receptor beta chain was determined in a study of human T cells and chemical hapten exposure. Looking at the study overall: Diphenylcyclopropenone was administered weekly to the scalp of patients throughout the approximately 25-week study.

This clonotype has at least ten counts. Its target is unknown. Germline values: CDR1 LGHDT, CDR2 YNNKEL (reference sequence). Trimming stripped 3 bases from V and 7 bases from J, with 10 bases between. This CDR3 has 13 residues. Study-level points and caveats: Compared with pre-sensitization or healthy control sets, expanded TCRs clustered more. Patch test score tracked positively with PT1 expanded TCR counts.

TCRdb re-derived calls from the RACE reads in MiXCR, one entry per CDR3 protein. Of around 77,000 distinct CDR3 sequences listed, about 9.1% were seen once; the top ten hold approximately 3%. Noted time point: patch test 1, 2 weeks after DPC sensitization. Treatment specified: therapeutic diphenylcyclopropenone sensitization with weekly scalp DPC. The total RNA was obtained from whole blood that was not fractionated. This chain joins TRBV3-1 and TRBJ1-5; D not resolved. The sequencing used whole blood, collected in connection with sensitization to the hapten diphenylcyclopropenone (DPC). The origin of this receptor is a woman in her thirties or forties with alopecia areata. Some clones in this sample may be carry-over from other donors' samples. The CDR3 is CASSHEVGQPQHF. In DNA form, the CDR3 reads TGTGCCAGCAGCCACGAGGTGGGACAGCCCCAGCATTTT. Looking up the rest from reference TRBV3-1 and TRBJ1-5 gives the full variable domain: DTAVSQTPKYLVTQMGNDKSIKCEQNLGHDTMYWYKQDSKKFLKIMFSYNNKELIINETVPNRFSPKSPDKAHLNLHINSLELGDSAVYFCASSHEVGQPQHFGDGTRLSIL.